Listed below are T cell receptor beta chains from one sample, sequenced in a study of molecular identifiers for immune sequencing clone quantification. TCRdb independently ran MiXCR on the PCR reads; one entry per CDR3 protein. The sample lists around 460,000 distinct CDR3 sequences; 20% to 25% were seen once. Specimen: naive CD8+ T cells from blood, with Jurkat cell RNA spiked in. These receptors were collected from a human donor in good health. Some libraries in this study had Jurkat cell RNA spiked in. The CDR3 runs from the conserved cysteine through the conserved F or W. The D gene is left open where the match is weak. Not all rows give a size; the values are once, few, many and, for expanded clones, a class.

abundance: few
v_gene: TRBV20-1
j_gene: TRBJ2-7
d_gene: TRBD1
CDR3aa: CSARSYTGVPYEQYF
CDR3nt: TGCAGTGCTAGGTCTTACACAGGGGTCCCCTACGAGCAGTACTTC

abundance: NA
v_gene: TRBV7-3
j_gene: TRBJ2-7
d_gene: NA
CDR3aa: CASSPTPGQNSYEQYF
CDR3nt: TGTGCCAGCAGCCCAACCCCCGGACAGAACTCCTACGAGCAGTACTTC

abundance: few
v_gene: TRBV27
j_gene: TRBJ2-7
d_gene: NA
CDR3aa: CASSTSGLLAYEQYF
CDR3nt: TGTGCCAGCAGTACATCAGGGTTGTTGGCCTACGAGCAGTACTTC

abundance: NA
v_gene: TRBV6-5
j_gene: TRBJ2-7
d_gene: NA
CDR3aa: CASSGRGLDGQYF
CDR3nt: TGTGCCAGCAGTGGTCGAGGTCTAGACGGGCAGTACTTC

abundance: many
v_gene: TRBV5-6
j_gene: TRBJ2-7
d_gene: NA
CDR3aa: CASSLGQLREQYF
CDR3nt: TGTGCCAGCAGTCTCGGACAATTACGCGAGCAGTACTTC

abundance: many
v_gene: TRBV29-1
j_gene: TRBJ1-1
d_gene: NA
CDR3aa: CSVVGPFTEAFF
CDR3nt: TGCAGCGTTGTGGGGCCGTTCACTGAAGCTTTCTTT

abundance: few
v_gene: TRBV27
j_gene: TRBJ2-7
d_gene: TRBD1
CDR3aa: CASSLRAGGLYEQYF
CDR3nt: TGTGCCAGCAGTTTAAGGGCAGGGGGCCTCTACGAGCAGTACTTC

abundance: few
v_gene: TRBV2
j_gene: TRBJ1-1
d_gene: TRBD1
CDR3aa: CASRGQGAMAFF
CDR3nt: TGTGCCAGCAGAGGACAGGGGGCGATGGCTTTCTTT

abundance: many
v_gene: TRBV6-5
j_gene: TRBJ2-5
d_gene: NA
CDR3aa: CASSYSQGGKTQYF
CDR3nt: TGTGCCAGCAGTTACTCTCAGGGCGGGAAGACCCAGTACTTC

abundance: few
v_gene: TRBV6-6
j_gene: TRBJ1-6
d_gene: NA
CDR3aa: CASSYGPQSSYNSPLHF
CDR3nt: TGTGCCAGCAGTTATGGACCTCAGAGCTCCTATAATTCACCCCTCCACTTT

abundance: NA
v_gene: TRBV13
j_gene: TRBJ2-2
d_gene: NA
CDR3aa: CASSSPDETNTGELFF
CDR3nt: TGTGCCAGCAGCAGCCCCGACGAAACGAACACCGGGGAGCTGTTTTTT

abundance: NA
v_gene: TRBV29-1
j_gene: TRBJ2-5
d_gene: TRBD2
CDR3aa: CSVERGAGGPQETQYF
CDR3nt: TGCAGCGTTGAAAGAGGCGCGGGGGGCCCACAAGAGACCCAGTACTTC

abundance: many
v_gene: TRBV29-1
j_gene: TRBJ2-5
d_gene: NA
CDR3aa: CSVVPLDRRMAAQYF
CDR3nt: TGCAGCGTTGTCCCTTTGGATAGGCGTATGGCGGCCCAGTACTTC

abundance: many
v_gene: TRBV19
j_gene: TRBJ2-3
d_gene: NA
CDR3aa: CASSPPHPDTQYF
CDR3nt: TGTGCCAGTAGCCCGCCCCACCCAGATACGCAGTATTTT

abundance: many
v_gene: TRBV5-6
j_gene: TRBJ2-1
d_gene: NA
CDR3aa: CASSSSSYNEQFF
CDR3nt: TGTGCCAGCAGCTCCTCCAGCTACAATGAGCAGTTCTTC

abundance: many
v_gene: TRBV7-9
j_gene: TRBJ1-2
d_gene: TRBD1
CDR3aa: CASSRETGQGGYTF
CDR3nt: TGTGCCAGCAGCCGCGAGACAGGGCAAGGAGGCTACACCTTC

abundance: many
v_gene: TRBV7-2
j_gene: TRBJ2-1
d_gene: NA
CDR3aa: CASSLVSDYNEQFF
CDR3nt: TGTGCCAGCAGCTTAGTATCTGACTACAATGAGCAGTTCTTC

abundance: NA
v_gene: TRBV14
j_gene: TRBJ1-6
d_gene: NA
CDR3aa: CASSPANSPLHF
CDR3nt: TGTGCCAGCAGCCCCGCTAATTCACCCCTCCACTTT

abundance: few
v_gene: TRBV20-1
j_gene: TRBJ2-7
d_gene: TRBD2
CDR3aa: CSASSGGQYF
CDR3nt: TGCAGTGCTAGCTCGGGGGGGCAGTACTTC

abundance: NA
v_gene: TRBV4-3
j_gene: TRBJ2-1
d_gene: NA
CDR3aa: CASSQDRARGNEQFF
CDR3nt: TGCGCCAGCAGCCAAGATCGGGCCAGGGGTAATGAGCAGTTCTTC

abundance: NA
v_gene: TRBV7-2
j_gene: TRBJ2-7
d_gene: TRBD2
CDR3aa: CASSFLASGIFSYEQYF
CDR3nt: TGTGCCAGCAGCTTCCTAGCTAGCGGGATTTTCAGCTACGAGCAGTACTTC

abundance: few
v_gene: TRBV27
j_gene: TRBJ1-4
d_gene: NA
CDR3aa: CASSSPTGRGDEKLFF
CDR3nt: TGTGCCAGCAGTTCGCCTACAGGGAGGGGGGATGAAAAACTGTTTTTT

abundance: many
v_gene: TRBV3-1
j_gene: TRBJ1-1
d_gene: TRBD1
CDR3aa: CASSPQGDTEAFF
CDR3nt: TGTGCCAGCAGCCCACAGGGGGACACTGAAGCTTTCTTT

abundance: many
v_gene: TRBV18
j_gene: TRBJ2-3
d_gene: NA
CDR3aa: CASSPRGWDNQDTQYF
CDR3nt: TGTGCCAGCTCACCCCGAGGTTGGGATAACCAAGATACGCAGTATTTT

abundance: NA
v_gene: TRBV7-9
j_gene: TRBJ2-7
d_gene: TRBD2
CDR3aa: CASSPPRGASYEQYF
CDR3nt: TGTGCCAGCAGCCCCCCGCGGGGGGCCTCCTACGAGCAGTACTTC

abundance: few
v_gene: TRBV27
j_gene: TRBJ2-2
d_gene: TRBD1
CDR3aa: CASSIQGAAGELFF
CDR3nt: TGTGCCAGCAGTATACAGGGGGCGGCAGGGGAGCTGTTTTTT

abundance: many
v_gene: TRBV9
j_gene: TRBJ2-1
d_gene: NA
CDR3aa: CASSVGVEQFF
CDR3nt: TGTGCCAGCAGCGTAGGAGTTGAGCAGTTCTTC

abundance: NA
v_gene: TRBV6-2/TRBV6-3
j_gene: TRBJ1-5
d_gene: NA
CDR3aa: CASSYGAVSNQPQHF
CDR3nt: TGTGCCAGCAGTTACGGGGCGGTGAGCAATCAGCCCCAGCATTTT

abundance: few
v_gene: TRBV6-1
j_gene: TRBJ2-2
d_gene: TRBD1
CDR3aa: CASSEFTGGSYTGELFF
CDR3nt: TGTGCCAGCAGTGAATTTACAGGGGGCTCATACACCGGGGAGCTGTTTTTT

abundance: few
v_gene: TRBV3-1
j_gene: TRBJ2-7
d_gene: TRBD2
CDR3aa: CASSQDGVGLADPYEQYF
CDR3nt: TGTGCCAGCAGCCAAGATGGGGTCGGACTAGCGGACCCCTACGAGCAGTACTTC

abundance: many
v_gene: TRBV27
j_gene: TRBJ1-1
d_gene: TRBD1
CDR3aa: CASRPKDRGFTEAFF
CDR3nt: TGTGCCAGCAGACCGAAAGACAGGGGGTTCACTGAAGCTTTCTTT

abundance: few
v_gene: TRBV4-3
j_gene: TRBJ1-4
d_gene: NA
CDR3aa: CASSQDWLGATNEKLFF
CDR3nt: TGCGCCAGCAGCCAAGATTGGTTAGGCGCAACTAATGAAAAACTGTTTTTT

abundance: NA
v_gene: TRBV7-2
j_gene: TRBJ1-1
d_gene: NA
CDR3aa: CASSLGFVNTEAFF
CDR3nt: TGTGCCAGCAGCCTCGGATTTGTGAACACTGAAGCTTTCTTT

abundance: many
v_gene: TRBV2
j_gene: TRBJ1-5
d_gene: NA
CDR3aa: CASSRDTYSVHSNQPQHF
CDR3nt: TGTGCCAGCAGCCGGGACACGTACTCCGTTCATAGCAATCAGCCCCAGCATTTT

abundance: NA
v_gene: TRBV12-3/TRBV12-4
j_gene: TRBJ1-2
d_gene: NA
CDR3aa: CASSDGTARGYTF
CDR3nt: TGTGCCAGCAGTGACGGGACCGCGAGAGGCTACACCTTC

abundance: few
v_gene: TRBV14
j_gene: TRBJ2-2
d_gene: NA
CDR3aa: CASSQDVWGPDTGELFF
CDR3nt: TGTGCCAGCAGCCAAGATGTGTGGGGACCCGACACCGGGGAGCTGTTTTTT

abundance: NA
v_gene: TRBV5-3
j_gene: TRBJ1-6
d_gene: NA
CDR3aa: CASSLASGRTSLNSPLHF
CDR3nt: TGTGCCAGCAGCTTAGCCTCAGGACGGACCTCACTTAATTCACCCCTCCACTTT

abundance: NA
v_gene: TRBV6-5
j_gene: TRBJ2-5
d_gene: TRBD2
CDR3aa: CASRYFQGGVEETQYF
CDR3nt: TGTGCCAGCCGTTACTTTCAGGGAGGGGTGGAGGAGACCCAGTACTTC

abundance: NA
v_gene: TRBV18
j_gene: TRBJ2-3
d_gene: NA
CDR3aa: CASSPATGGGADTQYF
CDR3nt: TGTGCCAGCTCACCCGCCACGGGGGGCGGCGCAGATACGCAGTATTTT

abundance: NA
v_gene: TRBV6-2/TRBV6-3
j_gene: TRBJ2-7
d_gene: NA
CDR3aa: CASSYANYEQYF
CDR3nt: TGTGCCAGCAGTTACGCAAACTACGAGCAGTACTTC

abundance: NA
v_gene: TRBV19
j_gene: TRBJ2-3
d_gene: NA
CDR3aa: CASSVRSPSTDTQYF
CDR3nt: TGTGCCAGTAGTGTTAGGTCTCCTAGCACAGATACGCAGTATTTT

abundance: many
v_gene: TRBV27
j_gene: TRBJ1-6
d_gene: TRBD1
CDR3aa: CASTPGQLNSPLHF
CDR3nt: TGTGCCAGCACTCCGGGACAGCTTAATTCACCCCTCCACTTT

abundance: many
v_gene: TRBV20-1
j_gene: TRBJ1-2
d_gene: NA
CDR3aa: CSASEDVNYGYTF
CDR3nt: TGCAGTGCTAGCGAGGACGTTAACTATGGCTACACCTTC

abundance: NA
v_gene: TRBV4-3
j_gene: TRBJ1-2
d_gene: TRBD1
CDR3aa: CASSQRQSGTGPRGYTF
CDR3nt: TGCGCCAGCAGCCAGAGACAATCCGGGACAGGGCCGCGTGGCTACACCTTC

abundance: NA
v_gene: TRBV4-2
j_gene: TRBJ2-3
d_gene: NA
CDR3aa: CASSQELLTRDTQYF
CDR3nt: TGTGCCAGCAGCCAAGAGCTGTTAACGAGGGATACGCAGTATTTT

abundance: few
v_gene: TRBV29-1
j_gene: TRBJ2-1
d_gene: TRBD2
CDR3aa: CSVEDRWAGGRNEQFF
CDR3nt: TGCAGCGTTGAAGATAGGTGGGCGGGGGGGAGGAATGAGCAGTTCTTC

abundance: many
v_gene: TRBV29-1
j_gene: TRBJ1-1
d_gene: NA
CDR3aa: CSVEGRGAEAFF
CDR3nt: TGCAGCGTTGAAGGGAGGGGCGCTGAAGCTTTCTTT

abundance: few
v_gene: TRBV12-3/TRBV12-4
j_gene: TRBJ1-5
d_gene: NA
CDR3aa: CASSPDAKTGANQPQHF
CDR3nt: TGTGCCAGCAGCCCTGATGCTAAGACAGGCGCAAATCAGCCCCAGCATTTT

abundance: NA
v_gene: TRBV7-8
j_gene: TRBJ1-3
d_gene: NA
CDR3aa: CASSLVVMAGSSSGNTIYF
CDR3nt: TGTGCCAGCAGCTTAGTAGTGATGGCAGGGAGCAGCTCTGGAAACACCATATATTTT

abundance: NA
v_gene: TRBV9
j_gene: TRBJ2-6
d_gene: NA
CDR3aa: CASSVGPTLYSGANVLTF
CDR3nt: TGTGCCAGCAGCGTAGGTCCAACTCTCTATTCGGGGGCCAACGTCCTGACTTTC

abundance: NA
v_gene: TRBV11-2
j_gene: TRBJ2-7
d_gene: NA
CDR3aa: CASSLAQGSYEQYF
CDR3nt: TGTGCCAGCAGCTTAGCCCAGGGCTCCTACGAGCAGTACTTC

abundance: NA
v_gene: TRBV7-9
j_gene: TRBJ2-5
d_gene: NA
CDR3aa: CASSKGPRVSGTQYF
CDR3nt: TGTGCCAGCAGCAAGGGGCCCAGGGTCTCGGGGACCCAGTACTTC

abundance: many
v_gene: TRBV19
j_gene: TRBJ2-3
d_gene: NA
CDR3aa: CASSIGIRGLEDTQYF
CDR3nt: TGTGCCAGTAGTATAGGCATTCGAGGCCTCGAGGATACGCAGTATTTT

abundance: NA
v_gene: TRBV19
j_gene: TRBJ2-7
d_gene: NA
CDR3aa: CASSISLVGYEQYF
CDR3nt: TGTGCCAGTAGTATTTCGCTGGTGGGCTACGAGCAGTACTTC

abundance: many
v_gene: TRBV5-6
j_gene: TRBJ2-3
d_gene: TRBD2
CDR3aa: CASSLAGLSGSSSDTQYF
CDR3nt: TGTGCCAGCAGCTTGGCGGGTTTGAGCGGGAGTTCTTCAGATACGCAGTATTTT